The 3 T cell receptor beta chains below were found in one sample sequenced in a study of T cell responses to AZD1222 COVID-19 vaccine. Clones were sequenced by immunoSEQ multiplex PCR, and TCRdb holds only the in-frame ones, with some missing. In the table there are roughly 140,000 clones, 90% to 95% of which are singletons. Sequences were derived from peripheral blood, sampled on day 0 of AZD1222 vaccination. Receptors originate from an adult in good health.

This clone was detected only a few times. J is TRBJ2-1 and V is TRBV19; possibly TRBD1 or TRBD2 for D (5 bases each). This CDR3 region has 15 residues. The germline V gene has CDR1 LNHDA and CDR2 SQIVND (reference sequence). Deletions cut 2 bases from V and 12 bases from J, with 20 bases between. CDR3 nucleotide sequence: TGTGCCAGTAGTATATACGGGGTTGCAGGGATAGGGCAGTTCTTC. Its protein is CASSIYGVAGIGQFF.

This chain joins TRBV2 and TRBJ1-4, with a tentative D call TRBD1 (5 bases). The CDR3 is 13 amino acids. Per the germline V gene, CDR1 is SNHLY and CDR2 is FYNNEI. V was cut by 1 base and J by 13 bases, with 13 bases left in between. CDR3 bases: TGTGCCAGCAGTGAAGGGGGGGTACCGAGACTGTTTTTT. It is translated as CASSEGGVPRLFF.

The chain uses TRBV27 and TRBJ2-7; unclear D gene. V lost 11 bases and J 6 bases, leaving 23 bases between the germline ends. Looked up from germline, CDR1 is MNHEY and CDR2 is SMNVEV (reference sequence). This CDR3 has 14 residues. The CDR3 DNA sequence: TGTGCCCCCCAACACGTCCCCCCGTCGTCCGAGCAGTACTTC. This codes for CAPQHVPPSSEQYF.